This entry lists 11 T cell receptor beta chains sequenced from one sample in a study of OX40 agonist ivuxolimab in advanced cancers. Generated by immunoSEQ multiplex PCR, the TCRdb table keeps only in-frame clones and is missing some. The sample has roughly 62,000 clones, around 86% seen once. The sequences come from CD4+ or CD8+ T cells sorted from blood, collected in a trial of the OX40 agonist ivuxolimab. These receptors were taken from an adult with an advanced solid tumor such as melanoma, head and neck, liver or kidney cancer.

This clone was picked up a small number of times. The chain carries TRBV29-1 and TRBJ2-7; the match to TRBD2 covers 7 bases. Per germline, CDR1 SQVTM and CDR2 ANQGSEA. The CDR3 contains 13 residues. J gave up 1 base and V 7 bases, and 7 bases lay outside the gene matches. The CDR3 DNA reads as TGCAGCGCCCGGGACTACCCTTCCTACGAGCAGTACTTC. It translates to CSARDYPSYEQYF.

This chain uses TRBV2 with TRBJ1-5, with a tentative D call TRBD1 (5 bases). V was trimmed by 4 bases and J by 7 bases, leaving 11 bases between them. The CDR3 length is 13 residues. CDR1 is SNHLY and CDR2 is FYNNEI in the germline V gene. Here the CDR3 reads CASSVGREQPQHF. Here the CDR3 DNA reads TGTGCCAGCAGTGTTGGCAGGGAGCAGCCCCAGCATTTT. Full variable domain (missing parts from reference TRBV2 and TRBJ1-5): EPEVTQTPSHQVTQMGQEVILRCVPISNHLYFYWYRQILGQKVEFLVSFYNNEISEKSEIFDDQFSVERPDGSNFTLKIRSTKLEDSAMYFCASSVGREQPQHFGDGTRLSIL.

J is TRBJ2-3 and V is TRBV7-9, with D perhaps matching TRBD1 (6 bases). The CDR3 sequence is 13 residues long. V was trimmed by 3 bases and J by 3 bases, leaving 7 bases between them. Germline V gives CDR1 SEHNR, CDR2 FQNEAQ (reference sequence). In DNA form, the CDR3 reads TGTGCCAGCAGCTTTACAGGGACAGATACGCAGTATTTT. Its translation: CASSFTGTDTQYF.

This clone appeared a single time. The chain recombines TRBV9 with TRBJ2-7; 9 bases line up with TRBD1. The junction had 3 bases not matched to a gene; V was cut back by 2 bases and J by 0 bases. The CDR3 length is 15 residues. Germline lookup yields CDR1 SGDLS and CDR2 YYNGEE. The DNA of the CDR3 is TGTGCCAGCAGCGTTGGGACAGGGAGCTCCTACGAGCAGTACTTC. Translation gives CASSVGTGSSYEQYF.

J is TRBJ1-6 and V is TRBV6-1; D not resolved. Trimming shortened V by 1 base and J by 10 bases, and 14 bases separated the two germline ends. The germline V gene encodes CDR1 MNHNS and CDR2 SASEGT. The CDR3 spans 15 residues. The CDR3 nucleotides are TGTGCCAGCAGTGAAGGGAGTGGACGGCCGTCACCCCTCCACTTT. It specifies CASSEGSGRPSPLHF.

The CDR3 sequence is CASTADSTATNEKLFF. Written as DNA, the CDR3 is TGTGCCAGTACCGCCGACAGTACCGCAACTAATGAAAAACTGTTTTTT. This rearrangement joins TRBV19 to TRBJ1-4; D possibly corresponds to TRBD1 (5 bases). V lost 7 bases to trimming and J lost 0 bases, with 15 bases between them. The V gene's germline CDR1 is LNHDA and CDR2 SQIVND (reference sequence). The CDR3 contains 16 residues.

This clone was detected only once. The gene calls are TRBV7-9 and TRBJ2-4, with unresolved D. Trimming pared 3 bases from V and 6 bases from J, leaving 9 bases between. Germline V gene sequence: CDR1 SEHNR, CDR2 FQNEAQ (reference sequence). The CDR3 consists of 13 residues. The DNA of the CDR3 is TGTGCCAGCAGCTTGGGCCCGGGAAACATTCAGTACTTC. It translates to CASSLGPGNIQYF.

The chain carries TRBV11-3 and TRBJ1-3; 9 bases align to TRBD1. CDR3 length equals 20 residues. CDR1 is SGHNT and CDR2 is YENEEA in the germline V gene. V lost 6 bases to trimming and J lost 1 base; unmatched junction nucleotides: 19. The chain's CDR3 is CASSQPDGTGTVKSGNTIYF. In DNA form, the CDR3 reads TGTGCCAGCAGTCAACCCGACGGGACAGGGACGGTGAAGTCTGGAAACACCATATATTTT.

This clone was detected once. This rearrangement joins TRBV2 to TRBJ1-5, with TRBD1 matching 10 bases. Germline V gene sequence: CDR1 SNHLY, CDR2 FYNNEI. The V segment lost 8 bases and the J segment 4 bases; nucleotides outside the gene matches: 2. The CDR3 runs to 13 residues. Here the CDR3 DNA reads TGTGCCAGCGGGACAGGGGAGAATCAGCCCCAGCATTTT. Its protein is CASGTGENQPQHF.

This clone was found a few times. This rearrangement joins TRBV30 to TRBJ2-5; D not resolved. The CDR3 sequence is 11 residues long. Germline V gives CDR1 GTSNPN, CDR2 SVGIG (reference sequence). V lost 2 bases and J lost 7, with 8 bases in between. CDR3 DNA sequence: TGTGCCTGGAGTTCCCCGGTGACCCAGTACTTC. Translating it yields CAWSSPVTQYF.

The chain carries TRBV2 and TRBJ1-2, with 10 bases identical to TRBD1. Germline trimming cut 6 bases from V and 3 bases from J; bases unmatched to any gene: 4. Germline CDR1 and CDR2: SNHLY and FYNNEI. The CDR3 has 14 amino acids. The CDR3 sequence: CASRKTGGDYGYTF. CDR3 DNA: TGTGCCAGCAGGAAGACAGGGGGCGACTATGGCTACACCTTC.